This TCR beta chain derives from a study of response to subunit inactivated influenza vaccine. This clonotype has only a few counts. CDR1 DFQATT and CDR2 SNEGSKA come from the germline V gene (reference sequence). The CDR3 contains 15 residues. Germline trimming cut 0 bases from V and 10 bases from J; bases unmatched to any gene: 7. MiXCR, applied by TCRdb to the RT-PCR reads, yields one record per CDR3 protein. The sample carries roughly 500,000 distinct CDR3 sequences, roughly 25% recorded once. The sample also formed part of further work on T cells expressing NK-cell markers. That report adds: 5'RACE template switching built TCR beta cDNA with unique molecular identifiers. The share of CD8+ T cells held by dominant NKG2C+ clonotypes was about 1.0-7.5% in 5 or 6 donors.

The clonotype was recovered from a middle-aged man who received an inactivated influenza vaccine. The chain couples TRBV20-1 to TRBJ1-6; 9 nucleotides agree with TRBD1. The source was CD4+ T cells sorted from PBMCs, collected less than 13 days after vaccination. CDR3 bases: TGCAGTGCTAGAGACGGACAGGGGAGAGGGTCACCCCTCCACTTT. Its translation is CSARDGQGRGSPLHF.